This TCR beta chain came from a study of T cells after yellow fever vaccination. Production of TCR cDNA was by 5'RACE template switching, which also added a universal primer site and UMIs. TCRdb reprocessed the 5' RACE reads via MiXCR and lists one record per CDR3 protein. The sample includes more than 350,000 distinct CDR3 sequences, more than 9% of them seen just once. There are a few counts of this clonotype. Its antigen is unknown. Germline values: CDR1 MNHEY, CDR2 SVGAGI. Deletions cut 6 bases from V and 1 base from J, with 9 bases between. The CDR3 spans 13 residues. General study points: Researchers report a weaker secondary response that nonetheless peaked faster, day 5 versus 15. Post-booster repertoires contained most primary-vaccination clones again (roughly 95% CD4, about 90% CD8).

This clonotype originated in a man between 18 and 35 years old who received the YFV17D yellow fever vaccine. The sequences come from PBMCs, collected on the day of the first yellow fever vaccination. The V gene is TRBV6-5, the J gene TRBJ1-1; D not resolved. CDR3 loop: CASRWYGNTEAFF. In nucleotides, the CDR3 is TGTGCCAGCAGGTGGTACGGGAACACTGAAGCTTTCTTT.